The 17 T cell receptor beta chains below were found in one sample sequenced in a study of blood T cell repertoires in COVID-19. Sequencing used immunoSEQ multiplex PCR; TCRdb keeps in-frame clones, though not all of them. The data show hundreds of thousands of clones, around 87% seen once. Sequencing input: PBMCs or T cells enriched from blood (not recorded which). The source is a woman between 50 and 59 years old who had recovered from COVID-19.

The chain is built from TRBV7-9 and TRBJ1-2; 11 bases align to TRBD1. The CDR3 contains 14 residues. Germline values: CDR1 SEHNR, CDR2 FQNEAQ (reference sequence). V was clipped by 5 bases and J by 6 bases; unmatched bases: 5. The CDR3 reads CASSRGQGVNGYTF. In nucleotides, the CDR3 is TGTGCCAGCAGCCGGGGACAGGGGGTGAATGGCTACACCTTC.

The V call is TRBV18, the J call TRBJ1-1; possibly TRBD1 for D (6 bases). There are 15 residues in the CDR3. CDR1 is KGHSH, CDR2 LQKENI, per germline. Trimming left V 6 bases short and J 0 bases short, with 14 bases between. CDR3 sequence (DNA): TGTGCCAGCTCGCCCATGGACAGCATGAACACTGAAGCTTTCTTT. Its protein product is CASSPMDSMNTEAFF. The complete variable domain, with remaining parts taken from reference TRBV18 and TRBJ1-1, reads NAGVMQNPRHLVRRRGQEARLRCSPMKGHSHVYWYRQLPEEGLKFMVYLQKENIIDESGMPKERFSAEFPKEGPSILRIQQVVRGDSAAYFCASSPMDSMNTEAFFGQGTRLTVV.

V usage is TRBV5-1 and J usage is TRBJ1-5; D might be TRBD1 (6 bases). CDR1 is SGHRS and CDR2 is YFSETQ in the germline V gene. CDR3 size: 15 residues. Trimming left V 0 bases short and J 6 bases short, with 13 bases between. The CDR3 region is CASSLEGGRSQPQHF. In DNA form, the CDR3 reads TGCGCCAGCAGCTTGGAAGGGGGAAGGAGTCAGCCCCAGCATTTT.

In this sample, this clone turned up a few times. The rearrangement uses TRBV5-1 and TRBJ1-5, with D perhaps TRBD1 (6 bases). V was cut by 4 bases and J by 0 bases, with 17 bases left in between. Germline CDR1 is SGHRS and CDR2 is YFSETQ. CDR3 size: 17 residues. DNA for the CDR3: TGCGCCAGCAGCCCACCGGGAGGGGGAACTAGCAATCAGCCCCAGCATTTT. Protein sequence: CASSPPGGGTSNQPQHF.

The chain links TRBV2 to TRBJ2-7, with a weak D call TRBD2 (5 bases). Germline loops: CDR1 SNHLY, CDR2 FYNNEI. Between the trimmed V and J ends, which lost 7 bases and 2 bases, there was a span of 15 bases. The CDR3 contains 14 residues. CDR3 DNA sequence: TGTGCCAGCACCTTACCTAGCAACCCCTACGAGCAGTACTTC. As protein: CASTLPSNPYEQYF. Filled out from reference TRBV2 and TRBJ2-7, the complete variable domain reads EPEVTQTPSHQVTQMGQEVILRCVPISNHLYFYWYRQILGQKVEFLVSFYNNEISEKSEIFDDQFSVERPDGSNFTLKIRSTKLEDSAMYFCASTLPSNPYEQYFGPGTRLTVT.

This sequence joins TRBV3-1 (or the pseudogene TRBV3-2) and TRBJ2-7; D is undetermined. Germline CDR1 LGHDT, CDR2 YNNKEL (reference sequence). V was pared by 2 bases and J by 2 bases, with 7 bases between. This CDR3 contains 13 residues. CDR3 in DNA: TGTGCCAGCAGCCAATTGGAGACCTACGAGCAGTACTTC. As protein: CASSQLETYEQYF.

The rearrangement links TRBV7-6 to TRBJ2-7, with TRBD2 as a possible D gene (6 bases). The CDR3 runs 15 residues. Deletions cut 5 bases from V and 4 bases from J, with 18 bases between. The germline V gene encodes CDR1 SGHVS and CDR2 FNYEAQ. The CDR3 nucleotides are TGTGCCAGCAGCCCCGACCTCGGGAGCACTTACGAGCAGTACTTC. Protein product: CASSPDLGSTYEQYF. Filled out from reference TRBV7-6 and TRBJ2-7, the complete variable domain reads GAGVSQSPRYKVTKRGQDVALRCDPISGHVSLYWYRQALGQGPEFLTYFNYEAQQDKSGLPNDRFSAERPEGSISTLTIQRTEQRDSAMYRCASSPDLGSTYEQYFGPGTRLTVT.

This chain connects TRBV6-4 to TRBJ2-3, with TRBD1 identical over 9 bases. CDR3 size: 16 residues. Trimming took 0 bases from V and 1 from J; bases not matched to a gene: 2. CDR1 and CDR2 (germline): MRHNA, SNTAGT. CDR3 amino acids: CASSDSTGGGTDTQYF. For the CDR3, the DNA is TGTGCCAGCAGTGACTCGACAGGGGGGGGCACAGATACGCAGTATTTT.

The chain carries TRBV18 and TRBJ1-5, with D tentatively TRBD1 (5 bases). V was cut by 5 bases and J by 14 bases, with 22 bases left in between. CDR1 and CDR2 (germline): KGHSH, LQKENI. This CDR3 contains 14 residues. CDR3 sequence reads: CASSTTGASVLEHF. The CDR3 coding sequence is TGTGCCAGCTCAACAACTGGGGCCTCGGTCCTCGAGCATTTT.

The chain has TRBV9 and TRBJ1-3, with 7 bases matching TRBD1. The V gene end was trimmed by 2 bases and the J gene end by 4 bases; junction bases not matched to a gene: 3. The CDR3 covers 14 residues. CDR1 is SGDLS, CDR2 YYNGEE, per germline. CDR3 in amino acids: CASSVGTEGNTIYF. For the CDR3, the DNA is TGTGCCAGCAGCGTCGGGACAGAAGGAAACACCATATATTTT.

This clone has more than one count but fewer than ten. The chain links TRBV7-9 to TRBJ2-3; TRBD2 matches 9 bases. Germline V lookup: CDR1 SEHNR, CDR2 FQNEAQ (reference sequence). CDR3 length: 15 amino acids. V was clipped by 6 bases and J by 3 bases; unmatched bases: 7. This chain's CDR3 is CASSYSGGGTDTQYF. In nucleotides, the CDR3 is TGTGCCAGCAGTTATAGCGGGGGAGGGACAGATACGCAGTATTTT.

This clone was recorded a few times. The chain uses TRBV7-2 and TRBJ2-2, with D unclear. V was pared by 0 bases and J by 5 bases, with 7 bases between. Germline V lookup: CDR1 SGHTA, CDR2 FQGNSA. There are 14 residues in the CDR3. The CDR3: CASSLASRTGELFF. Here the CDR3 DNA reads TGTGCCAGCAGCTTAGCGTCCAGAACCGGGGAGCTGTTTTTT.

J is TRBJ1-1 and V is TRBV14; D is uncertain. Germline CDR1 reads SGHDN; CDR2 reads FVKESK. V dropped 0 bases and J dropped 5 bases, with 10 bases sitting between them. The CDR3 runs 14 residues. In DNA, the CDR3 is TGTGCCAGCAGCCAAGATGGCATCTGGACTGAAGCTTTCTTT. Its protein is CASSQDGIWTEAFF. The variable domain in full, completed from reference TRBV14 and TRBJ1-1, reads EAGVTQFPSHSVIEKGQTVTLRCDPISGHDNLYWYRRVMGKEIKFLLHFVKESKQDESGMPNNRFLAERTGGTYSTLKVQPAELEDSGVYFCASSQDGIWTEAFFGQGTRLTVV.

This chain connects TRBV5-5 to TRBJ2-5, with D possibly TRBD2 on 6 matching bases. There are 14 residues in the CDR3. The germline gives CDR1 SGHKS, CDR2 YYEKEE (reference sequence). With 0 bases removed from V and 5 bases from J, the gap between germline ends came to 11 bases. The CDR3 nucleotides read TGTGCCAGCAGCTTGGATCCGGGGAGGGAGACCCAGTACTTC. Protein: CASSLDPGRETQYF.

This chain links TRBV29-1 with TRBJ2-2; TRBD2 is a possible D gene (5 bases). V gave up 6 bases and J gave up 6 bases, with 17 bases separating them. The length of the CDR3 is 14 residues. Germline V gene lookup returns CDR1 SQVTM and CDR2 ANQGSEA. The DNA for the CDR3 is TGCAGCGTCCCTCCACTGTCGGGGTCCGGGGAGCTGTTTTTT. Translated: CSVPPLSGSGELFF.

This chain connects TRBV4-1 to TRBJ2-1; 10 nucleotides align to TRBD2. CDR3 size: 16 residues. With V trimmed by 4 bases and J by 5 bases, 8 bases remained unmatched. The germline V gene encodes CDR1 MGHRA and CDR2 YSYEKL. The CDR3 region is CASSRPTSGTNNEQFF. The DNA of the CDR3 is TGCGCCAGCAGCCGCCCAACTAGCGGGACTAACAATGAGCAGTTCTTC.

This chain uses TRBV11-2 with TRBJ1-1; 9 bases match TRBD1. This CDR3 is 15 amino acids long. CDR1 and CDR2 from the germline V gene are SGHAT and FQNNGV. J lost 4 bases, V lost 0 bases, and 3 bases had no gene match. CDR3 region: CASSLDWTGVTEAFF. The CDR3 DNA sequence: TGTGCCAGCAGCTTAGACTGGACAGGGGTCACTGAAGCTTTCTTT. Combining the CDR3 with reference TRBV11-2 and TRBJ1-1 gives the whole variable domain EAGVAQSPRYKIIEKRQSVAFWCNPISGHATLYWYQQILGQGPKLLIQFQNNGVVDDSQLPKDRFSAERLKGVDSTLKIQPAKLEDSAVYLCASSLDWTGVTEAFFGQGTRLTVV.